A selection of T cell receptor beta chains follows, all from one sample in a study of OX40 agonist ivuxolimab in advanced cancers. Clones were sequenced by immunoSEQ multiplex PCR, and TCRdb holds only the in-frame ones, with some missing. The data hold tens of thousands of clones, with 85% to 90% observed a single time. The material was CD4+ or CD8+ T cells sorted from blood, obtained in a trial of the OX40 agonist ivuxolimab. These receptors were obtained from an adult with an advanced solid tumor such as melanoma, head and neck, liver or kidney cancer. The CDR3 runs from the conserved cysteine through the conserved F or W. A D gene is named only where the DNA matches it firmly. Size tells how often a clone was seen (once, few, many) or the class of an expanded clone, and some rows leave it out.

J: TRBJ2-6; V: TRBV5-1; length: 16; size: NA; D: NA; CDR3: CASSLVGGSGANVLTF; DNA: TGCGCCAGCAGCTTGGTCGGGGGCTCCGGGGCCAACGTCCTGACTTTC
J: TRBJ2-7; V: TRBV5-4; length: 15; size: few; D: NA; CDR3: CASSPGTVGIYEQYF; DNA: TGTGCCAGCAGCCCTGGGACTGTGGGAATTTACGAGCAGTACTTC
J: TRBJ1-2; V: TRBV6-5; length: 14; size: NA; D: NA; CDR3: CASSSYSSGYGYTF; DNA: TGTGCCAGCAGTTCTTACTCCTCGGGCTATGGCTACACCTTC
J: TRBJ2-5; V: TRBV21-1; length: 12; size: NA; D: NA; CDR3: CATEEGQETQYF; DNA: TGTGCCACCGAGGAGGGTCAAGAGACCCAGTACTTC
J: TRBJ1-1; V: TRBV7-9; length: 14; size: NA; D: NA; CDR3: CASSPKVAGPEAFF; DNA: TGTGCCAGCAGCCCCAAAGTTGCGGGACCTGAAGCTTTCTTT
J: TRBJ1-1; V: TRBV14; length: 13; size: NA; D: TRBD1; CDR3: CASSLQGHTEAFF; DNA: TGTGCCAGCAGCCTACAGGGGCACACTGAAGCTTTCTTT
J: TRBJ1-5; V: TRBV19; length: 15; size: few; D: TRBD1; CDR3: CASRPAGGSHQPQHF; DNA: TGTGCCAGTAGACCAGCAGGGGGTAGTCATCAGCCCCAGCATTTT
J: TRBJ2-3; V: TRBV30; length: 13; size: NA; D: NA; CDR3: CAWSVRGLDTQYF; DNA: TGTGCCTGGAGTGTACGGGGACTAGATACGCAGTATTTT
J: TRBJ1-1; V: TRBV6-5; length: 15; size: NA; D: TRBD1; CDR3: CASRLSRTGVTEAFF; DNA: TGTGCCAGCAGACTGAGCCGGACAGGGGTTACTGAAGCTTTCTTT
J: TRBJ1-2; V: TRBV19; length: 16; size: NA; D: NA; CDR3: CASSLSLGETNYGYTF; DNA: TGTGCCAGTAGTTTATCCCTCGGGGAAACTAACTATGGCTACACCTTC
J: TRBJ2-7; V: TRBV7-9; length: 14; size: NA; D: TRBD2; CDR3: CASSRAGPGYEQYF; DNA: TGTGCCAGCAGCAGAGCGGGACCTGGCTACGAGCAGTACTTC
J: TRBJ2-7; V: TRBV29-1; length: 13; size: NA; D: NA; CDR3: CSVLEGPTYEQYF; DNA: TGCAGCGTTCTTGAAGGCCCAACCTACGAGCAGTACTTC
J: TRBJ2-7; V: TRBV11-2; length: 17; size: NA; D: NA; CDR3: CASSLVPYRDRDYEQYF; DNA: TGTGCCAGCAGCTTAGTTCCCTACAGGGATAGGGACTACGAGCAGTACTTC
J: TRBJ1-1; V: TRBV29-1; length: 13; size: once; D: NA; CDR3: CSVDGGKNTEAFF; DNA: TGCAGCGTTGACGGCGGGAAGAACACTGAAGCTTTCTTT
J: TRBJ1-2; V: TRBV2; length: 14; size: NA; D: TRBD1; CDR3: CASTRTGRGNGYTF; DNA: TGTGCCAGCACCAGGACAGGGAGAGGGAATGGCTACACCTTC
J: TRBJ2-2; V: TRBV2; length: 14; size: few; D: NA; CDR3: CALNPLDNTGELFF; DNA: TGTGCTCTCAACCCCCTGGACAACACCGGGGAGCTGTTTTTT
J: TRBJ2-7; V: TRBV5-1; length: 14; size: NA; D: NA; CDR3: CASSLDRPSYEQYF; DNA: TGCGCCAGCAGCTTGGACAGGCCCTCCTACGAGCAGTACTTC
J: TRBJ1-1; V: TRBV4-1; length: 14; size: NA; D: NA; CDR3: CASSGPVKNTEAFF; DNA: TGCGCCAGCAGCGGCCCCGTCAAGAACACTGAAGCTTTCTTT
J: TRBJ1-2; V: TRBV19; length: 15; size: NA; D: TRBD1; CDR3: CASSVGTVINYGYTF; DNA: TGTGCCAGTAGTGTTGGGACAGTAATTAACTATGGCTACACCTTC
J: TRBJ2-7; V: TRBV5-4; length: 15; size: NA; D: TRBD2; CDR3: CASSPSTGREGRQYF; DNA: TGTGCCAGCAGCCCCTCAACGGGGCGGGAGGGCAGGCAGTACTTC
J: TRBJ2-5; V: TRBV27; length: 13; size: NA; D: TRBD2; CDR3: CASSPSGQETQYF; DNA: TGTGCCAGCAGTCCTAGCGGGCAAGAGACCCAGTACTTC
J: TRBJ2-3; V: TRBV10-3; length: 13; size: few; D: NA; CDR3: CAIKGTPADTQYF; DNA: TGTGCCATCAAGGGGACTCCCGCAGATACGCAGTATTTT
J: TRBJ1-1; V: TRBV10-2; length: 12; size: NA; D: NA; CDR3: CATRASNTEAFF; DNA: TGCGCCACCCGAGCAAGTAACACTGAAGCTTTCTTT
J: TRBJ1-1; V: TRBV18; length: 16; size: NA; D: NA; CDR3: CASSPLREVRNTEAFF; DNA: TGTGCCAGCTCACCACTAAGGGAGGTGAGGAACACTGAAGCTTTCTTT
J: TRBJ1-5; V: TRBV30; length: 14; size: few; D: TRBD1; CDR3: CAWSAGGGGQPQHF; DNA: TGTGCCTGGAGCGCAGGGGGCGGCGGGCAGCCCCAGCATTTT
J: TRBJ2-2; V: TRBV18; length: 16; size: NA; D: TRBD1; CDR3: CASSPQTGRGTGELFF; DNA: TGTGCCAGCTCACCACAGACAGGGAGAGGGACCGGGGAGCTGTTTTTT
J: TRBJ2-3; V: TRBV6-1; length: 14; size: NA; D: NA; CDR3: CASTLQGSTDTQYF; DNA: TGTGCCAGCACCCTTCAGGGGAGCACAGATACGCAGTATTTT
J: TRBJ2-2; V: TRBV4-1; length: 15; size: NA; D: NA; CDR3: CASTVWVGDTGELFF; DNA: TGCGCCAGCACAGTATGGGTGGGGGACACCGGGGAGCTGTTTTTT
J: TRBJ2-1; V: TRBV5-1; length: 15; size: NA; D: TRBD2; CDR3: CASSSSGGPYNEQFF; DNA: TGCGCCAGCAGCTCCTCGGGAGGCCCATACAATGAGCAGTTCTTC
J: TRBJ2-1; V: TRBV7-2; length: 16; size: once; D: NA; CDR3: CASSLEAPGRGDEQFF; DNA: TGTGCCAGCAGCTTAGAGGCCCCCGGACGTGGGGATGAGCAGTTCTTC
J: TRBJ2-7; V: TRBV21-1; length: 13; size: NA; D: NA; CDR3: CASIGTGFYEQYF; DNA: TGTGCCAGCATCGGGACAGGATTCTACGAGCAGTACTTC
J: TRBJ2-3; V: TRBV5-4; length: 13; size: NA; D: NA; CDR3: CASSLRVTDTQYF; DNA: TGTGCCAGCAGCTTGAGAGTAACAGATACGCAGTATTTT